This T cell receptor beta chain was identified during a study of OX40 agonist ivuxolimab in advanced cancers. TCRdb's table, derived via immunoSEQ multiplex PCR, lists solely in-frame clones and lacks some. The data show tens of thousands of clones, around 84% seen once. The V end was cut by 5 bases, the J end by 7 bases, with 26 bases between. Germline CDR1 and CDR2: SGHTA and FQGNSA. The CDR3 loop spans 17 amino acids. This clone came up once. This specimen consisted of CD4+ or CD8+ T cells sorted from blood, obtained in a trial of the OX40 agonist ivuxolimab. The chain recombines TRBV7-2 with TRBJ1-2; perhaps TRBD1 as D (5 bases). The source of this sequence is an adult with an advanced solid tumor such as melanoma, head and neck, liver or kidney cancer. CDR3 sequence reads: CASSRVLMGSRDGGYTF. CDR3 in DNA: TGTGCCAGCAGCCGGGTCTTGATGGGGTCGCGGGACGGTGGCTACACCTTC.